A selection of T cell receptor beta chains follows, all from one sample in a study of blood T cell repertoires in COVID-19. TCRdb's table, derived via immunoSEQ multiplex PCR, lists solely in-frame clones and lacks some. The sample has some 400,000 clones, roughly 86% seen once. Sample: peripheral blood. These receptors originate from a woman younger than 45 with COVID-19, enrolled during active disease. The CDR3 runs from the conserved cysteine through the conserved F or W. Clone size is given for some rows only: seen once, a few or many times, or a class if the clone is expanded.

TRBV6-1	14	-	TRBJ1-5	CASSDRLGNQPQHF
TRBV7-2	16	-	TRBJ2-3	CASSWGSGRVGDTQYF
TRBV4-3	14	-	TRBJ1-2	CASSQDGRVSGYTF
TRBV10-1	13	-	TRBJ1-2	CASSTDRRGGYTF
TRBV12-3/TRBV12-4	13	-	TRBJ2-7	CATSATGDYEQYF
TRBV5-1	15	-	TRBJ2-1	CASSLGTSGGDEQFF
TRBV6-6	13	-	TRBJ2-7	CASRTGTGSEQYF
TRBV6-2/TRBV6-3	12	once	TRBJ1-2	CASSYNSEFGTF
TRBV19	14	-	TRBJ2-1	CASSNPQGRNEQFF
TRBV7-2	15	-	TRBJ1-5	CASSLFDRRNQPQHF
TRBV20-1	15	-	TRBJ2-5	CSASRGTSGMATQYF
TRBV4-1	16	-	TRBJ2-7	CASSQVPTSGGWEQYF
TRBV5-4	15	-	TRBJ1-1	CASSSGQGAITEAFF
TRBV6-5	13	-	TRBJ2-7	CASSYDSTYEQYF
TRBV5-6	14	-	TRBJ1-2	CASSLGTANYGYTF
TRBV7-9	16	-	TRBJ2-7	CASSFSGAGPSYEQYF
TRBV6-2/TRBV6-3	12	few	TRBJ2-1	CASSLRGNEQFF
TRBV19	14	-	TRBJ2-7	CASSPTGGLNEQYF
TRBV6-5	12	-	TRBJ2-5	CASSSGGETQYF
TRBV5-1	14	-	TRBJ1-1	CASSFPGQGDRAFF
TRBV30	16	few	TRBJ1-6	CAWSALTAGYNSPLHF
TRBV4-1	18	few	TRBJ2-1	CASSQDLGRRGPYNEQFF
TRBV30	15	-	TRBJ2-7	CAWSVGEAPSYEQYF
TRBV9	13	-	TRBJ1-2	CASSATGWAGYTF